This TCR beta chain comes out of a study of CD8+ T cells in alopecia areata. In the study overall: Treated patients were given 5 to 10 mg oral tofacitinib twice daily.

Once RNA had been extracted, it was reverse transcribed into cDNA to act as the sequencing template. Method: immunoSEQ multiplex PCR; TCRdb's copy keeps in-frame clones and lacks some. The repertoire holds fewer than 20,000 clones, with 66% as singletons. Alopecia areata patients provided lesional scalp punch biopsies and peripheral blood. Per germline, CDR1 MNHEY and CDR2 SVGAGI. This CDR3 spans 13 amino acids. V dropped 0 bases and J dropped 6 bases, with 8 bases sitting between them. The source of this sequence is a human donor with alopecia areata. This material consisted of skin, taken at week 0. This chain joins TRBV6-5 and TRBJ1-2; D ambiguous. The CDR3 sequence: CASSYSTQDGYTF. In DNA form, the CDR3 reads TGTGCCAGCAGTTACTCCACACAAGATGGCTACACCTTC.